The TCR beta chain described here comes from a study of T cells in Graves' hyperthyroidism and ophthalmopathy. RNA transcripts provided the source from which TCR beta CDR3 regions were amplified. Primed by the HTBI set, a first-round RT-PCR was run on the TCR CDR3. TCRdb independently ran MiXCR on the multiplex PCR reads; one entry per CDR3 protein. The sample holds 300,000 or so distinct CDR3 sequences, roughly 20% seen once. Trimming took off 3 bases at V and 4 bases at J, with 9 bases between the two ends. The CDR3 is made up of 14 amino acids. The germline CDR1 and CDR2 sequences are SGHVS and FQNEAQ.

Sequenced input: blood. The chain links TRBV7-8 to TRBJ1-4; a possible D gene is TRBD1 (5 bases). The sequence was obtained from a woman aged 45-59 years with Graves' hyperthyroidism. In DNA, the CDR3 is TGTGCCAGCAGCTTGACAGAATTTAATGAAAAACTGTTTTTT. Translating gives CASSLTEFNEKLFF.